This T cell receptor (beta chain) was captured by sequencing in a study of cytomegalovirus exposure and HLA in healthy donors. Findings of the study overall: Specific recognition of CMV antigens was confirmed in vitro for a few chains (all CMV-associated). One later analysis, an examination of the 120 or so validation repertoires, found that first-cohort TCR clusters tended to co-occur in them. For cytomegalovirus status, the classifier reportedly gave diagnoses with high specificity and sensitivity. Listed as cytomegalovirus-associated were 164 TCR beta chains.

The CDR3 totals 15 residues. Germline V gives CDR1 LNHNV, CDR2 YYDKDF (reference sequence). V was trimmed by 6 bases and J by 2 bases, leaving 16 bases between them. Concerning this clone: Its antigen is still unknown.

Clones were read by immunoSEQ multiplex PCR, and TCRdb kept only the in-frame ones, dropping some. The top ten clones hold about 0.63% of a sample with tens of thousands of clones, 94% of them seen once. The source material was PBMCs. This receptor was taken from a woman aged 18-30 years in good health and CMV-seronegative. V is TRBV15 and J is TRBJ2-5; D unresolved. The DNA for the CDR3 is TGTGCCACCAGTGCTACCACCAGCAGGCAAGAGACCCAGTACTTC. As protein: CATSATTSRQETQYF.